The 9 T cell receptor beta chains reported below all come from one sample, sequenced in a study of blood T cell repertoires in COVID-19. Some clones are missing from TCRdb's copy, which holds only in-frame ones; the method was immunoSEQ multiplex PCR. The top ten hold roughly 7% of the sample, which has 170,000 or so clones, less than 90% seen once. What was sequenced was PBMCs or T cells enriched from blood (not recorded which). These receptors were obtained from a woman aged 45-59 years who had recovered from COVID-19.

J is TRBJ1-2 and V is TRBV5-6; no firm D call. Looked up from germline, CDR1 is SGHDT and CDR2 is YYEEEE. The CDR3 length is 13 residues. Trimming took 3 bases from V and 8 from J, leaving 14 bases between them. CDR3 nucleotide sequence: TGTGCCAGCAGCTCGAGAGGGTCGGAGGGCTACACCTTC. It is translated as CASSSRGSEGYTF.

The chain uses TRBV5-1 and TRBJ2-1; 10 bases are a match to TRBD2. Germline CDR1 is SGHRS and CDR2 is YFSETQ. The CDR3 covers 13 residues. The V segment lost 4 bases and the J segment 9 bases; nucleotides outside the gene matches: 4. CDR3: CASSEGLATEQFF. CDR3 in DNA: TGCGCCAGCAGCGAGGGACTAGCGACTGAGCAGTTCTTC.

The V and J genes are TRBV4-1 and TRBJ1-5; 10 bases match TRBD1. V lost 1 base and J lost 7; bases outside the gene matches: 4. CDR1 MGHRA and CDR2 YSYEKL come from the germline V gene. The CDR3 has 15 residues. The CDR3 bases are TGCGCCAGCAGCCAAGGGGACAGGGGTGACCAGCCCCAGCATTTT. It encodes CASSQGDRGDQPQHF.

This clone was seen a handful of times. V and J are TRBV5-1 and TRBJ1-6; 9 bases are a match to TRBD1. CDR1 is SGHRS and CDR2 is YFSETQ in the germline V gene. With V trimmed by 3 bases and J by 9 bases, 7 bases remained unmatched. This CDR3 comprises 15 residues. For the CDR3, the DNA is TGCGCCAGCAGCTCCACAGGGGGCAGGGGTTCACCCCTCCACTTT. Encoded protein: CASSSTGGRGSPLHF.

The rearrangement uses TRBV4-2 and TRBJ1-1; maybe TRBD1 (5 bases). Trimming shortened V by 5 bases and J by 3 bases, and 7 bases separated the two germline ends. Per the germline V gene, CDR1 is LGHNA and CDR2 is YNFKEQ. This CDR3 contains 12 residues. This CDR3 is CASSLGDTEAFF. CDR3 coding DNA: TGTGCCAGCAGCTTAGGGGACACTGAAGCTTTCTTT.

This chain connects TRBV28 to TRBJ1-2; D gene uncertain. V was trimmed by 4 bases and J by 5 bases, leaving 14 bases between them. This CDR3 spans 14 amino acids. Germline loops: CDR1 MDHEN, CDR2 SYDVKM. The CDR3 sequence: CASSSFPGGYGYTF. CDR3 nucleotide sequence: TGTGCCAGCAGTTCCTTTCCGGGAGGTTATGGCTACACCTTC.

The chain recombines TRBV11-3 with TRBJ2-2, with D hard to call. The CDR3 runs to 15 residues. Trimming stripped 0 bases from V and 4 bases from J, with 9 bases between. From germline, CDR1 is SGHNT and CDR2 YENEEA. CDR3 amino acids: CASSLDVRSTGELFF. CDR3 nucleotides: TGTGCCAGCAGCTTAGATGTCAGATCCACCGGGGAGCTGTTTTTT.

As DNA, the CDR3 is TGTGCCAGCAGTCGGACACATGTAAACCCCGGGGAGCTGTTTTTT. It codes for CASSRTHVNPGELFF. The rearrangement links TRBV2 to TRBJ2-2; maybe TRBD1 (5 bases). This CDR3 has 15 amino acids. Germline V gene lookup returns CDR1 SNHLY and CDR2 FYNNEI. V was trimmed by 5 bases and J by 6 bases, leaving 16 bases between them.

The chain couples TRBV15 to TRBJ2-7, with a possible D match to TRBD2 (6 bases). The germline V gene has CDR1 LNHNV and CDR2 YYDKDF (reference sequence). With 1 base removed from V and 1 base from J, the gap between germline ends came to 11 bases. This CDR3 spans 15 amino acids. This CDR3 reads CATSRVGTVSYEQYF. CDR3 coding DNA: TGTGCCACCAGCAGAGTGGGGACTGTTTCCTACGAGCAGTACTTC.